The clone carrying this T cell receptor (beta chain) is a singleton in its sample. The antigen is undetermined. This CDR3 has 15 residues. V gave up 6 bases and J gave up 5 bases, with 17 bases separating them. Germline V gene lookup returns CDR1 MDHEN and CDR2 SYDVKM. The repertoire was sequenced with immunoSEQ multiplex PCR; TCRdb's copy has only in-frame clones and lacks some. The table lists about 2.4 million clones, more than 85% of them singletons. The sample comes from a study of shared clonotypes between healthy human individuals. Points from the study as a whole: In having few donors, the study represented limited genetic and exposure-history diversity. For naive CD4 cells, roughly 4.6% of clonotypes were shared across a handful of donors.

The sequence was obtained from a man between 18 and 35 years old in good health. Some clones in this sample may be carry-over from other donors' samples. The chain joins TRBV28 to TRBJ1-5; perhaps TRBD1 as D (5 bases). The sample taken for sequencing was naive CD4+ T cells from PBMCs. The subset was: CD45RA+ positively selected. CDR3 DNA sequence: TGTGCCAGCAGCAGGACCGGGACTCCGTATCAGCCCCAGCATTTT. This sequence encodes CASSRTGTPYQPQHF.